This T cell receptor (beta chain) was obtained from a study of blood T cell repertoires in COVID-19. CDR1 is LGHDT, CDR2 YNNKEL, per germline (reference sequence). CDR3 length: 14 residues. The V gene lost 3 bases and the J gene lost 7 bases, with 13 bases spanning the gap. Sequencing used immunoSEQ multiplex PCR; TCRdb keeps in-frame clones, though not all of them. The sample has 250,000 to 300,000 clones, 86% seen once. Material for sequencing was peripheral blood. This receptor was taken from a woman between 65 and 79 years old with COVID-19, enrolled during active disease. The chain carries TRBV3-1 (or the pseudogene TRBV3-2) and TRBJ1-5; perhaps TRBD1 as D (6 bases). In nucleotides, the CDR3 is TGTGCCAGCAGCCATGAGGGGCAGGGGCAGCCCCAGCATTTT. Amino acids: CASSHEGQGQPQHF.